This T cell receptor (beta chain) was obtained from a study of blood T cells in healthy people across ages. Donors were systemically healthy Caucasian individuals from Russia aged roughly 6 to 100 years. Germline V CDR1 and CDR2: MNHNY, SVGAGI (reference sequence). This CDR3 contains 14 residues. The V end was cut by 8 bases, the J end by 9 bases, with 20 bases between. Through a sample-barcoded 5' primer and a J-beta primer mix, a second PCR was run for about 6 to 11 cycles. No fewer than 2.5 million CDR3-containing paired-end reads came from each sample. One entry per CDR3 protein results from TCRdb running MiXCR on the 5' RACE reads. In the table there are fewer than 2,000,000 distinct CDR3 sequences, about two fifths of which are singletons.

The sample consisted of blood. The chain is built from TRBV6-6 and TRBJ2-1; weak D call: TRBD1 (5 bases). The receptor was isolated from a human donor in good health. CDR3 in DNA: TGTGCCAGCTCTAGGGGCAGTGGGGCAGGTGAGCAGTTCTTC. Translation gives CASSRGSGAGEQFF.